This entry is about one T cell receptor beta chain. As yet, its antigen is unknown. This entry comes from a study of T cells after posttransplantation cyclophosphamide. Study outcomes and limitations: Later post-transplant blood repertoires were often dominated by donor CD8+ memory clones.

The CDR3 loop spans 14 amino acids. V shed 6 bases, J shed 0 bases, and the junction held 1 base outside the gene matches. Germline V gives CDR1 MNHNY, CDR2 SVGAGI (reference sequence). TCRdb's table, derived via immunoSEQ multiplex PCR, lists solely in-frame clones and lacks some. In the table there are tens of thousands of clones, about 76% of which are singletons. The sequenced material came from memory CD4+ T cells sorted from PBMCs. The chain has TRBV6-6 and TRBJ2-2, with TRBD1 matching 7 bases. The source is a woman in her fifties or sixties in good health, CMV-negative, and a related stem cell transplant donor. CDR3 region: CASRQGANTGELFF. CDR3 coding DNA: TGTGCCAGCAGGCAGGGGGCGAACACCGGGGAGCTGTTTTTT.